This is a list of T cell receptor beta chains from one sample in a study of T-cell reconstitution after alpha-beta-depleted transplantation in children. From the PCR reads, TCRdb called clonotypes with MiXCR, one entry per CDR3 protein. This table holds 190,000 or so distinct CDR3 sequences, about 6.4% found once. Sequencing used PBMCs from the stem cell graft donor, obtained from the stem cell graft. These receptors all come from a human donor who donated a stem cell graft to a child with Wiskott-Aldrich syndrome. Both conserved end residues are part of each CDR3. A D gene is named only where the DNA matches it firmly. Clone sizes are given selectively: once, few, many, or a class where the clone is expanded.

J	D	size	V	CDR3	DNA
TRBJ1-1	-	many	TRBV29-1	CSAVVWGNTEAFF	TGCAGCGCCGTCGTCTGGGGGAACACTGAAGCTTTCTTT
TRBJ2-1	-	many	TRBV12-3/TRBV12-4	CASTWETSNEQFF	TGTGCCAGCACTTGGGAGACTAGCAATGAGCAGTTCTTC
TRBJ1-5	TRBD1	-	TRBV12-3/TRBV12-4	CASSGQGTRNQPQHF	TGTGCCAGCAGTGGACAGGGTACCCGCAATCAGCCCCAGCATTTT
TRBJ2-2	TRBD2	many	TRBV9	CASSVVTSGGTGELFF	TGTGCCAGCAGCGTAGTTACTAGCGGGGGCACCGGGGAGCTGTTTTTT
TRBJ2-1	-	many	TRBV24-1	CATSEKRPGSYEQFF	TGTGCCACCAGTGAAAAACGGCCGGGGTCTTATGAGCAGTTCTTC
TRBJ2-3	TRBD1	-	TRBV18	CASSLLEQGHERDTQYF	TGTGCCAGCTCACTTTTAGAACAGGGGCACGAAAGGGATACGCAGTATTTT
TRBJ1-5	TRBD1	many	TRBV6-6	CASSSQGSQPQHF	TGTGCCAGCAGCTCACAGGGGTCTCAGCCCCAGCATTTT
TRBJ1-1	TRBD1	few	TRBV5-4	CASSQPVQGHTEAFF	TGTGCCAGCAGCCAGCCCGTACAGGGGCACACTGAAGCTTTCTTT
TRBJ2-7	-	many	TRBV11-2	CASSLGRAAEQYF	TGTGCCAGCAGCTTAGGGAGGGCCGCCGAGCAGTACTTC
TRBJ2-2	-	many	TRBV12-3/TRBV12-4	CASSPLGGPNTGELFF	TGTGCCAGCAGTCCGTTGGGGGGACCGAACACCGGGGAGCTGTTTTTT
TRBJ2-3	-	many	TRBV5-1	CASSLTFPDTQYF	TGCGCCAGCAGCTTGACTTTTCCGGATACGCAGTATTTT
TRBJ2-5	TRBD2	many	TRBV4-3	CASSPGRGDQETQYF	TGCGCCAGCAGCCCTGGACGGGGGGACCAAGAGACCCAGTACTTC
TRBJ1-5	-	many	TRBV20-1	CSASVEYGNQPQHF	TGCAGTGCTAGTGTGGAGTACGGCAATCAGCCCCAGCATTTT
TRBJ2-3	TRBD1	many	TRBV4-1	CASSLRTGSADTQYF	TGCGCCAGCAGCCTCCGGACAGGGAGCGCAGATACGCAGTATTTT
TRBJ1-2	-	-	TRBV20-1	CSAIREGNNYGYTF	TGCAGTGCTATTCGTGAGGGGAACAACTATGGCTACACCTTC
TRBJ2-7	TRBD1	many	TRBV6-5	CASSYSTGFEQYF	TGTGCCAGCAGTTATTCGACAGGGTTCGAGCAGTACTTC
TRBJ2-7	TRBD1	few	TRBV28	CASSPTGTGFPHEQYF	TGTGCCAGCAGTCCAACAGGGACAGGGTTTCCCCACGAGCAGTACTTC
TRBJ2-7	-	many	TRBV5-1	CASSFMDSSYEQYF	TGCGCCAGCAGCTTTATGGACAGCTCCTACGAGCAGTACTTC
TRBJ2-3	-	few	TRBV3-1	CASSPRVAQLRTDTQYF	TGTGCCAGCAGCCCCCGGGTAGCCCAACTCCGCACAGATACGCAGTATTTT
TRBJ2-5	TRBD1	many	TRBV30	CAWKEGGYQETQYF	TGTGCCTGGAAAGAAGGGGGCTACCAAGAGACCCAGTACTTC
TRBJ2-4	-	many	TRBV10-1	CASSEGGVSAKNIQYF	TGCGCCAGCAGTGAGGGAGGGGTTTCGGCCAAAAACATTCAGTACTTC
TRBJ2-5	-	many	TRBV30	CAWTLRFQETQYF	TGTGCCTGGACTCTCCGGTTCCAAGAGACCCAGTACTTC
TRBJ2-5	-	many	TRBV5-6	CASSLVTAQETQYF	TGTGCCAGCAGCTTGGTGACGGCACAAGAGACCCAGTACTTC
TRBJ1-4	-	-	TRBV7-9	CASSWSGVNEKLFF	TGTGCCAGCAGCTGGTCAGGGGTTAATGAAAAACTGTTTTTT
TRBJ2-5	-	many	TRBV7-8	CASSIDVGGGETQYF	TGTGCCAGCAGCATTGATGTGGGAGGGGGTGAGACCCAGTACTTC
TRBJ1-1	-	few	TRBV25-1	CASSEGQGLALNTEAFF	TGTGCCAGCAGTGAGGGGCAGGGGTTAGCCCTGAACACTGAAGCTTTCTTT